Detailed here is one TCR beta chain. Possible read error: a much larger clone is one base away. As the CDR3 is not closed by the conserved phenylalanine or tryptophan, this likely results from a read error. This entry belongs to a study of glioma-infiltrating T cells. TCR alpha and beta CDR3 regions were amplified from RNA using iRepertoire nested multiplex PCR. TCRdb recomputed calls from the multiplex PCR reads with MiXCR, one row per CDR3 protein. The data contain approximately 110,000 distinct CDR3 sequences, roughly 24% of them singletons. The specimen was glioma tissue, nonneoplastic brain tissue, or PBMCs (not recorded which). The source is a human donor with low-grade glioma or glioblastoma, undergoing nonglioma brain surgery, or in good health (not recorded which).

CDR3 in amino acids: CASSVGQGSSYEQYS. Here the CDR3 DNA reads TGTGCCAGTAGTGTCGGACAGGGGTCTTCCTACGAGCAGTACTCC. The J gene is TRBJ2-7, the V gene TRBV19, with TRBD1 identical over 9 bases. This CDR3 comprises 15 residues. V trimming: 5 bases; J trimming: 1 base; junction bases outside the gene matches: 6. The germline CDR1 and CDR2 sequences are LNHDA and SQIVND (reference sequence).